The rows below give T cell receptor beta chains drawn from one sample of a study of beta chain features in type 1 diabetes. Clones were sequenced by immunoSEQ multiplex PCR, and TCRdb holds only the in-frame ones, with some missing. Here the sample spans about 660,000 clones, over 13% being singletons. Sequencing was done on a sample of naive CD4+ T cells from blood. These receptors were collected from a man aged 18 to 30 with type 1 diabetes. The CDR3 runs from the conserved cysteine through the conserved F or W. D genes are given only for firm matches. Only part of the rows carry a size: once, few, many, or a class if the clone is expanded.

abundance	v_gene	d_gene	j_gene	CDR3nt	CDR3aa
few	TRBV5-1	TRBD2	TRBJ2-2	TGCGCCAGCAGTTTGGGACTAGACACCGGGGAGCTGTTTTTT	CASSLGLDTGELFF
few	TRBV29-1	TRBD1	TRBJ1-1	TGCAGCGTTGATCCGAGGGACAGGGGTTTGAACACTGAAGCTTTCTTT	CSVDPRDRGLNTEAFF
.	TRBV9	.	TRBJ2-2	TGTGCCAGCAGCGTAAATCAGGACAACACCGGGGAGCTGTTTTTT	CASSVNQDNTGELFF
.	TRBV4-1	.	TRBJ2-1	TGCGCCAGCAGCTTCCGGGACAATGAGCAGTTCTTC	CASSFRDNEQFF
few	TRBV30	.	TRBJ1-4	TGTGCCTGGACCTCCTCAGGAAAGGGGAGCACAACTAATGAAAAACTGTTTTTT	CAWTSSGKGSTTNEKLFF
few	TRBV7-9	.	TRBJ2-7	TGTGCCAGCAGTTCAGGGTCTGGATACCCTTCCTACGAGCAGTACTTC	CASSSGSGYPSYEQYF
.	TRBV7-2	.	TRBJ2-1	TGTGCCAGCAGCTATCCCCGGGCAGGGAAGTTCTTC	CASSYPRAGKFF
.	TRBV6-1	.	TRBJ2-5	TGTGCCAGCAGTGAAAAGGACAGATTCCAAGAGACCCAGTACTTC	CASSEKDRFQETQYF
few	TRBV5-4	.	TRBJ2-5	TGTGCCAGCAGCCCGACGGGGAAGTCTGAAGAGACCCAGTACTTC	CASSPTGKSEETQYF
.	TRBV5-1	.	TRBJ2-7	TGCGCCAGCAGCTCGGTGGGGTCCATCTACGAGCAGTACTTC	CASSSVGSIYEQYF
few	TRBV7-9	TRBD2	TRBJ2-1	TGTGCCAGCAGTCTGACTTTTCAGAGGGAGGGCCCCAATGAGCAGTTCTTC	CASSLTFQREGPNEQFF
few	TRBV23-1	.	TRBJ2-5	TGCGCCAGCAGCCCCGTCTTGGAGACCCAGTACTTC	CASSPVLETQYF
.	TRBV9	.	TRBJ2-3	TGTGCCAGCAGCCCCCTAGGGGCAGATACGCAGTATTTT	CASSPLGADTQYF
.	TRBV29-1	TRBD2	TRBJ2-1	TGCAGCGCCAGCCAATTGACCGGGACTAGATACAATGAGCAGTTCTTC	CSASQLTGTRYNEQFF